The 9 T cell receptor beta chains given below trace back to one sample, sequenced in a study of blood T cell repertoires in COVID-19 (dated by TCRdb to the early 2020s). The library was generated by the immunoSEQ multiplex PCR assay. This is the immuneACCESS table as TCRdb keeps it, with only in-frame sequences that have V and J called. A part of the clones is gone; compared with another copy, unresolved V genes explain less than half, and the rest is unexplained. The sample table shows 150,000 to 200,000 clones, and approximately 90% are seen once. The ten largest clones take up about 4.4% of the sample. The sample consisted of peripheral blood. These receptors were taken from a human donor in a cohort sampled during active COVID-19.

V and J are TRBV6-6 and TRBJ1-5; 11 bases line up with TRBD1. The CDR3 loop spans 16 amino acids. Germline V gene data show CDR1 as MNHNY and CDR2 as SVGAGI (reference sequence). V was clipped by 0 bases and J by 7 bases; unmatched bases: 5. The CDR3 bases are TGTGCCAGCAGTTACTCGGGCCGGGACAGGGGGCAGCCCCAGCATTTT. This gives the protein CASSYSGRDRGQPQHF.

The chain carries TRBV28 and TRBJ2-1; 9 bases line up with TRBD1. V lost 3 bases to trimming and J lost 4 bases; unmatched junction nucleotides: 10. Germline CDR1 reads MDHEN; CDR2 reads SYDVKM. There are 17 residues in the CDR3. The CDR3 nucleotides read TGTGCCAGCAGTTTCGCCCCCCCGGGACAGGGTTACAATGAGCAGTTCTTC. Translated, it gives CASSFAPPGQGYNEQFF.

V gene TRBV11-2 combines with J gene TRBJ2-7; TRBD2 agrees at 9 bases. CDR3 size: 13 residues. The ends lost 5 bases at V and 3 bases at J; junction bases unmatched: 2. Germline CDR1 reads SGHAT; CDR2 reads FQNNGV. CDR3 loop: CASSQAGGYEQYF. CDR3 DNA sequence: TGTGCCAGCAGCCAAGCGGGAGGCTACGAGCAGTACTTC.

The chain has TRBV11-2 and TRBJ2-4; tentative D call: TRBD1 (5 bases). Germline values: CDR1 SGHAT, CDR2 FQNNGV. This CDR3 is 15 amino acids long. V lost 5 bases, J lost 0 bases, and 11 bases lay in between. The CDR3: CASSIGALAKNIQYF. CDR3 DNA: TGTGCCAGCAGCATTGGGGCCTTAGCCAAAAACATTCAGTACTTC.

J is TRBJ2-1 and V is TRBV5-4; 13 nucleotides match TRBD2. Germline CDR1 reads SGHNT; CDR2 reads YYREEE (reference sequence). The CDR3 contains 16 residues. V shed 4 bases and J 10 bases; nucleotides not matched to a gene: 11. The CDR3 DNA reads as TGTGCCAGCAGCACTGGGACTAGCGGGGCGCTCGGGGAGCAGTTCTTC. Protein product: CASSTGTSGALGEQFF.

The rearrangement joins TRBV19 to TRBJ1-5; 12 bases match TRBD1. CDR1 LNHDA and CDR2 SQIVND come from the germline V gene (reference sequence). Losses at the gene ends were 5 bases for V and 6 bases for J; bases not matched to a gene: 5. This CDR3 is built from 15 residues. The CDR3 is CASSGGQGALQPQHF. In nucleotides, the CDR3 is TGTGCCAGTAGTGGGGGACAGGGGGCCCTTCAGCCCCAGCATTTT. The full variable domain, rest sourced from reference TRBV19 and TRBJ1-5, is DGGITQSPKYLFRKEGQNVTLSCEQNLNHDAMYWYRQDPGQGLRLIYYSQIVNDFQKGDIAEGYSVSREKKESFPLTVTSAQKNPTAFYLCASSGGQGALQPQHFGDGTRLSIL.

The gene calls are TRBV5-4 and TRBJ2-2; perhaps TRBD2 as D (5 bases). The germline V gene has CDR1 SGHNT and CDR2 YYREEE (reference sequence). The CDR3 totals 14 residues. Trimming pared 3 bases from V and 7 bases from J, leaving 13 bases between. For the CDR3, the DNA is TGTGCCAGCAGCTCCGACCGGGGTGGCGGGGAGCTGTTTTTT. Residues: CASSSDRGGGELFF.

The CDR3 DNA is TGTGCCAGCAGCCGTGGACTCTTAGATACAACTAATGAAAAACTGTTTTTT. The encoded protein is CASSRGLLDTTNEKLFF. The gene calls are TRBV7-9 and TRBJ1-4; D gene uncertain. The ends were cut back, 5 bases at V and 0 bases at J, with 16 bases in the middle. The CDR3 extends over 17 amino acids. Germline V CDR1 and CDR2: SEHNR, FQNEAQ (reference sequence).

This clone was seen only once. The CDR3 nucleotides read TGTGCCAGCAGCTTAGTGGGGACTAGCGGGAGGGCCTCCGGGGAGCTGTTTTTT. Its protein product is CASSLVGTSGRASGELFF. This chain uses TRBV7-2 with TRBJ2-2, with 16 bases that match TRBD2. CDR3 length: 18 residues. The J segment lost 6 bases and the V segment lost 1 base, leaving 5 bases of the junction unmatched. Germline CDR1 SGHTA, CDR2 FQGNSA.